This TCR beta chain was profiled in a study of T-cell memory formation after mild COVID-19. The CDR3 has 12 residues. CDR1 is LGHDT, CDR2 YNNKEL, per germline (reference sequence). With 7 bases removed from V and 6 bases from J, the gap between germline ends came to 11 bases. TCRdb reprocessed the 5' RACE reads with MiXCR, giving one entry per CDR3 protein. The table lists 250,000 to 300,000 distinct CDR3 sequences, under 8.5% of them singletons. The receptor's source is a man between 18 and 35 years old who had mild COVID-19 (a few samples of this study predate the infection). Cell type and time point are not known. Sequenced sample: PBMCs or a T cell subset sorted from them (not recorded which). The chain has TRBV3-1 and TRBJ2-3, with D unclear. In nucleotides, the CDR3 is TGTGCCAGCAAGAAGGGATCGGATACGCAGTATTTT. Its protein product is CASKKGSDTQYF.